The T cell receptor beta chain described here comes from a study of shared clonotypes between healthy human individuals. This table comes from immunoSEQ multiplex PCR, and its TCRdb copy is limited to in-frame clones, with some not included. The data hold 950,000 to 1,100,000 clones, with more than 75% observed a single time. This TCR derives from a man younger than 30 in good health. Some clones in this sample may be carry-over from other donors' samples. The sample taken for sequencing was memory CD4+ T cells from PBMCs. Subset noted: CD45RA-negative fraction.

CDR3 residues: CASSSAPGGQGRPYEQYF. Here the CDR3 DNA reads TGTGCCAGCAGCTCAGCCCCCGGGGGACAGGGGAGACCCTACGAGCAGTACTTC. The genes are TRBV7-9 and TRBJ2-7; 10 positions match TRBD1. With V trimmed by 4 bases and J by 2 bases, 14 bases remained unmatched. CDR3 size: 18 residues. Germline V CDR1 and CDR2: SEHNR, FQNEAQ (reference sequence).